What follows describes a single T cell receptor beta chain. Its cognate antigen is unknown. Repertoires were generated with immunoSEQ multiplex PCR, while TCRdb's copy carries only in-frame clones and drops some. The sample lists approximately 90,000 clones; roughly 90% were seen once. The data derive from a study of T cell responses to AZD1222 COVID-19 vaccine. Notes on the study in general: None of the repertoires were sampled until the peak T cell response had passed. Clonal diversity was possibly underestimated; the donors were predominantly white British and more often female.

The CDR3 consists of 15 residues. Trimming pared 3 bases from V and 4 bases from J, leaving 13 bases between. CDR1 LGHDT and CDR2 YNNKEL come from the germline V gene (reference sequence). The source was peripheral blood, collected on day 0 of AZD1222 vaccination. The J gene is TRBJ1-5, the V gene TRBV3-1 (or the pseudogene TRBV3-2), with TRBD1 as a possible D gene (5 bases). This sequence was found in an adult in good health. The CDR3 sequence is CASSQNRDGNQPQHF. CDR3 bases: TGTGCCAGCAGCCAGAACCGGGACGGTAATCAGCCCCAGCATTTT.